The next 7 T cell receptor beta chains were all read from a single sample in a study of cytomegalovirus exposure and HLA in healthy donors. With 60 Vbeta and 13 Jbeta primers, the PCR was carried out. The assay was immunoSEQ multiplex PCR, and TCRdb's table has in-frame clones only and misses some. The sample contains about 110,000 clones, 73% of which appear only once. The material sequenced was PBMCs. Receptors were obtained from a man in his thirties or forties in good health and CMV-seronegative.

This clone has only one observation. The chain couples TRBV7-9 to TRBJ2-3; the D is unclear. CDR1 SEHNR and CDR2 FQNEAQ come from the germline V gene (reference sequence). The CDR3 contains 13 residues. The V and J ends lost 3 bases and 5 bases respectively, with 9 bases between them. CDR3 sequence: CASSFPHRDTQYF. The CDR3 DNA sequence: TGTGCCAGCAGCTTTCCACACAGAGATACGCAGTATTTT.

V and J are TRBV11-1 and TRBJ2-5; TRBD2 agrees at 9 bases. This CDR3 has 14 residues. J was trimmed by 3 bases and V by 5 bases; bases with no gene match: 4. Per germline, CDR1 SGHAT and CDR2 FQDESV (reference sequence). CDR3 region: CASSVTSGEETQYF. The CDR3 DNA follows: TGTGCCAGCAGCGTGACTAGCGGAGAAGAGACCCAGTACTTC.

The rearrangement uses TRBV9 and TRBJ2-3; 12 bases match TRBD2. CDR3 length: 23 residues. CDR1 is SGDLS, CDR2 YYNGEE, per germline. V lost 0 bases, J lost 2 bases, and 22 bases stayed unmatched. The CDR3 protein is CASSVGPGLAGGPTPGITDTQYF. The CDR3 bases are TGTGCCAGCAGCGTAGGCCCCGGGCTAGCGGGGGGGCCTACCCCAGGGATCACAGATACGCAGTATTTT.

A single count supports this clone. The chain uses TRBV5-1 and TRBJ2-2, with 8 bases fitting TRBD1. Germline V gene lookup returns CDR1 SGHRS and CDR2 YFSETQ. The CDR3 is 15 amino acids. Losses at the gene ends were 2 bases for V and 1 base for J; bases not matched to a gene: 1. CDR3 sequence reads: CASSFGTGNTGELFF. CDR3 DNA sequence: TGCGCCAGCAGCTTCGGGACAGGGAACACCGGGGAGCTGTTTTTT.

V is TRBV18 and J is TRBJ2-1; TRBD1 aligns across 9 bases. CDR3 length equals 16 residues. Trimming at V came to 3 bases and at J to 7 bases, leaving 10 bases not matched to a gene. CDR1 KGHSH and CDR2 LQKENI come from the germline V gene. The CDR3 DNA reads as TGTGCCAGCTCACCGGAGGACAGGGGTCTTCATAATGAGCAGTTCTTC. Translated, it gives CASSPEDRGLHNEQFF.

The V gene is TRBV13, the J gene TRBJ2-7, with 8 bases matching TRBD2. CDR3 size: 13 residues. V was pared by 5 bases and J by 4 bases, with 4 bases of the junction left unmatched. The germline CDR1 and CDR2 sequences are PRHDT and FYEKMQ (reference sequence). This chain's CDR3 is CASSQLAEYEQYF. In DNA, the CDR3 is TGTGCCAGCAGCCAACTAGCGGAATACGAGCAGTACTTC.

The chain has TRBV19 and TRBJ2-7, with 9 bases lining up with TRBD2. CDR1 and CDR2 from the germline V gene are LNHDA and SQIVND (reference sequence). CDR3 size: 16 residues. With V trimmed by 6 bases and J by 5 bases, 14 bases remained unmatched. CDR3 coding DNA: TGTGCCAGTAGAGCGAGGGGACTAGCAGGCGGCCACGAGCAGTACTTC. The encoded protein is CASRARGLAGGHEQYF.